This entry is about one T cell receptor beta chain. The CDR3 extends over 12 amino acids. The germline gives CDR1 MNHEY, CDR2 SVGAGI. V shed 6 bases and J shed 4 bases, with 7 bases lying between them. These data come from a study of blood T cell repertoires in COVID-19. Looking at the study overall: The United States, Italy and Spain were the sources of the acute and convalescent COVID-19 samples. The analysed material was cDNA or gDNA that came from T cells, B-cell-depleted T cells, or PBMCs.

Repertoires were generated with immunoSEQ multiplex PCR, while TCRdb's copy carries only in-frame clones and drops some. There are 100,000 to 150,000 clones in the sample; about 89% occur only once, and roughly 3.6% lies in the top ten. The chain recombines TRBV6-5 with TRBJ1-3, with D unclear. Sequencing used peripheral blood. This sequence originates from a woman aged 55-69 years with acute or convalescent COVID-19. The CDR3 DNA reads as TGTGCCAGCAGCATCGAGGGAAACACCATATATTTT. Its protein product is CASSIEGNTIYF.